The 9 T cell receptor beta chains presented below share a single source sample, sequenced in a study of T-cell reconstitution after alpha-beta-depleted transplantation in children (dated by TCRdb to 2016 to 2018). Library generation was performed with PCR. Sequenced using an Illumina HiSeq 2500. TCR library preparation used molecular barcoding, with unique molecular identifiers applied to normalize quantification of the TCRbeta repertoire. Using fastp trimming at Q25 and MiXCR clonotype assembly, TCRdb reanalyzed the public sequencing data and kept in-frame beta chains. Rows are unified per CDR3 protein, each entry keeping the most common DNA and genes. For this sample the table gives 350,000 to 400,000 distinct CDR3 sequences, of which roughly 14% were detected only once. The biggest ten clones account for 4% to 5.5% of the sample. Sequences were derived from PBMCs, sampled from the stem cell graft. The receptors derive from a human donor who donated a stem cell graft to a child with Fanconi anemia.

This clonotype was seen a handful of times. The chain recombines TRBV5-1 with TRBJ2-1; D gene uncertain. Germline values: CDR1 SGHRS, CDR2 YFSETQ. The V gene lost 2 bases and the J gene lost 0 bases, with 9 bases spanning the gap. This CDR3 spans 15 amino acids. The CDR3: CASSFSESSYNEQFF. The CDR3 DNA sequence: TGCGCCAGCAGCTTTTCAGAGAGCTCCTACAATGAGCAGTTCTTC.

This clonotype was detected only a few times. V gene TRBV5-6 combines with J gene TRBJ1-3; a weak D match, TRBD1 (6 bases). V was shortened by 4 bases and J by 0 bases, with 14 bases between the two germline ends. This CDR3 is built from 16 residues. Germline V gene lookup returns CDR1 SGHDT and CDR2 YYEEEE. The CDR3 sequence: CASSPRTVSSGNTIYF. The DNA of the CDR3 is TGTGCCAGCAGCCCCCGGACAGTGAGCTCTGGAAACACCATATATTTT.

This clonotype appeared a few times. The chain joins TRBV12-3 or TRBV12-4 to TRBJ1-5; D uncertain. The germline V and J ends were trimmed by 2 bases and 0 bases, with 14 bases remaining between them. This CDR3 is built from 17 residues. The DNA for the CDR3 is TGTGCCAGCAGTTTAATCTCCGGCGTGGATAGCAATCAGCCCCAGCATTTT. This gives the protein CASSLISGVDSNQPQHF.

This clonotype was counted many times. The CDR3 sequence: CAIRGLAFTGELFF. The CDR3 DNA is TGTGCCATCAGGGGACTAGCGTTCACCGGGGAGCTGTTTTTT. V gene TRBV10-3 combines with J gene TRBJ2-2; TRBD2 matches 10 bases. Trimming cost V 6 bases and J 4 bases; bases outside gene matches: 2. CDR3 length: 14 amino acids. The germline gives CDR1 ENHRY, CDR2 SYGVKD.

In this sample, this clonotype turned up a few times. The V and J genes are TRBV6-6 and TRBJ1-1; D call uncertain. Germline V gives CDR1 MNHNY, CDR2 SVGAGI (reference sequence). V was trimmed by 2 bases and J by 3 bases, leaving 7 bases between them. The CDR3 totals 13 residues. The CDR3 sequence is CASSYLGDTEAFF. The CDR3 nucleotides read TGTGCCAGCAGTTACCTTGGAGACACTGAAGCTTTCTTT.

This clonotype was counted only a few times. The V call is TRBV20-1, the J call TRBJ2-1; maybe TRBD2 (5 bases). The CDR3 is made up of 15 amino acids. CDR1 is DFQATT, CDR2 SNEGSKA, per germline (reference sequence). Between the trimmed V and J ends, which lost 7 bases and 0 bases, there was a span of 16 bases. The CDR3 DNA is TGCAGTGTTGGGCTAAGCGGAAACTCCTACAATGAGCAGTTCTTC. This codes for CSVGLSGNSYNEQFF.

In its sample, this clonotype was seen a few times. V usage is TRBV18 and J usage is TRBJ1-5; 7 bases map to TRBD1. The CDR3 is 16 amino acids. Germline V CDR1 and CDR2: KGHSH, LQKENI. After removal of 3 bases from V and 4 bases from J, the junction contained 9 bases not matched to a gene. For the CDR3, the DNA is TGTGCCAGCTCACCTAATTCCGGGACAGCTAATCAGCCCCAGCATTTT. Protein: CASSPNSGTANQPQHF. Full variable domain (remainder filled in from reference TRBV18 and TRBJ1-5): NAGVMQNPRHLVRRRGQEARLRCSPMKGHSHVYWYRQLPEEGLKFMVYLQKENIIDESGMPKERFSAEFPKEGPSILRIQQVVRGDSAAYFCASSPNSGTANQPQHFGDGTRLSIL.

This clonotype was counted between two and nine times. V is TRBV18 and J is TRBJ2-5; 8 nucleotides align to TRBD1. The CDR3 has 13 amino acids. V gave up 8 bases and J gave up 5 bases; unmatched junction bases: 7. Germline CDR1 and CDR2: KGHSH and LQKENI. CDR3 nucleotides: TGTGCCAGCCGGACAGGGTTTGACGAGACCCAGTACTTC. Protein sequence: CASRTGFDETQYF.

Many counts were recorded for this clonotype. V and J are TRBV4-2 and TRBJ2-1, with 9 bases fitting TRBD2. Germline loops: CDR1 LGHNA, CDR2 YNFKEQ. V trimming: 0 bases; J trimming: 1 base; junction bases outside the gene matches: 7. The CDR3 contains 18 residues. The chain's CDR3 is CASSQDLSGGLSYNEQFF. CDR3 in DNA: TGTGCCAGCAGCCAAGATCTAAGCGGGGGGTTGTCCTACAATGAGCAGTTCTTC.